These 5 T cell receptor beta chains originate from one sample sequenced in a study of T cell repertoires in ileal Crohn's disease. Profiling relied on immunoSEQ multiplex PCR, and the TCRdb table lists in-frame clones only, not all of them. The data show 3,500 to 5,000 clones, roughly 76% seen once. The specimen was ileal tissue. Receptors were obtained from an adult with Crohn's disease.

The chain combines TRBV7-2 with TRBJ1-1; no reliable D call. The CDR3 contains 14 residues. Trimming took off 5 bases at V and 5 bases at J, with 15 bases between the two ends. Germline loops: CDR1 SGHTA, CDR2 FQGNSA. CDR3: CASSPGGTLTEAFF. The CDR3 DNA is TGTGCCAGCAGCCCCGGCGGCACCCTAACTGAAGCTTTCTTT.

The chain has TRBV6-1 and TRBJ2-5; possible D gene TRBD2, 6 bases. V was shortened by 1 base and J by 4 bases, with 16 bases between the two germline ends. This CDR3 has 16 residues. Germline values: CDR1 MNHNS, CDR2 SASEGT. The DNA of the CDR3 is TGTGCCAGCAGTGAAGGGGTAGCCTGGAGGGGAGAGACCCAGTACTTC. This translates into CASSEGVAWRGETQYF.

By proportion, this clone is large. CDR3 protein: CASGLQRTGRTDTQYF. The CDR3 nucleotides are TGTGCCAGCGGTTTGCAGCGGACAGGGCGCACAGATACGCAGTATTTT. This chain links TRBV7-2 with TRBJ2-3, with TRBD1 identical over 8 bases. There are 16 residues in the CDR3. The junction had 11 bases not matched to a gene; V was cut back by 8 bases and J by 1 base. Germline V gene lookup returns CDR1 SGHTA and CDR2 FQGNSA.

The chain combines TRBV29-1 with TRBJ2-1; tentative D call: TRBD1 (6 bases). The ends were cut back, 4 bases at V and 5 bases at J, with 18 bases in the middle. Germline V CDR1 and CDR2: SQVTM, ANQGSEA. This CDR3 has 15 residues. CDR3 nucleotide sequence: TGCAGCGTTGGAGATACAGGGCGATTAGACAATGAGCAGTTCTTC. Its translation is CSVGDTGRLDNEQFF.

The gene calls are TRBV30 and TRBJ1-4; possible D gene TRBD1, 6 bases. The V gene lost 2 bases and the J gene lost 3 bases, with 13 bases spanning the gap. The CDR3 spans 15 residues. Per germline, CDR1 GTSNPN and CDR2 SVGIG (reference sequence). CDR3 sequence: CAWSTPGGPNEKLFF. CDR3 DNA sequence: TGTGCCTGGAGTACCCCGGGGGGCCCTAATGAAAAACTGTTTTTT.